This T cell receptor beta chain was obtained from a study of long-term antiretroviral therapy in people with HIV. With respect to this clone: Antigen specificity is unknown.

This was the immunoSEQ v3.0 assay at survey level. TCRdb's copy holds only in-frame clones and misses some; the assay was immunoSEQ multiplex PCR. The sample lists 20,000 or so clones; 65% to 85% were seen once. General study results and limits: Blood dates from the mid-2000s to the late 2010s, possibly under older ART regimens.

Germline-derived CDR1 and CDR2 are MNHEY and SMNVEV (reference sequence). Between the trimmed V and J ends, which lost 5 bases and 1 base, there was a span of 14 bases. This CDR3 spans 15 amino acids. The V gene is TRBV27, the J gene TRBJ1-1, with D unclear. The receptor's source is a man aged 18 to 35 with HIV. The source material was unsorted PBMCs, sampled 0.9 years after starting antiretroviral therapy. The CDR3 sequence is CASSPSGWGNTEAFF. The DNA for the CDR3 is TGTGCCAGCAGTCCGTCTGGGTGGGGGAACACTGAAGCTTTCTTT.